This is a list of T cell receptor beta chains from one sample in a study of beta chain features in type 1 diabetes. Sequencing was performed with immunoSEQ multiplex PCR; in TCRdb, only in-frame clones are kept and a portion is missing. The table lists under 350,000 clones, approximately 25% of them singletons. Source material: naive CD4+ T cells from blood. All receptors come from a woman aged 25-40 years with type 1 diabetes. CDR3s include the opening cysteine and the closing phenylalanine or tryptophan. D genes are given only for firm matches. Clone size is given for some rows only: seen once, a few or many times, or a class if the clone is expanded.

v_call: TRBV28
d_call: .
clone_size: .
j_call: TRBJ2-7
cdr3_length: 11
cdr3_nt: TGTGCCAGCAGCCAAGGGGTCGAGCAGTACTTC
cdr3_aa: CASSQGVEQYF

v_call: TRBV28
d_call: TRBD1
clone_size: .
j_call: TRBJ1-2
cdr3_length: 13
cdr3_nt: TGTGCCAGCAGTTCGGGACAGTATAGTGGCTACACCTTC
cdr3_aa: CASSSGQYSGYTF

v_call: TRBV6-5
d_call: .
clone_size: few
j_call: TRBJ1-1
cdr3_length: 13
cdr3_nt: TGTGCCAGCAGTTATCAGGACAGCACTGAAGCTTTCTTT
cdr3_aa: CASSYQDSTEAFF

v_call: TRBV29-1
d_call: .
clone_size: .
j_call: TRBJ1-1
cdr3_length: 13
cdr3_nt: TGCAGCGTTGAGACTGGGTTGGGCACTGAAGCTTTCTTT
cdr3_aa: CSVETGLGTEAFF

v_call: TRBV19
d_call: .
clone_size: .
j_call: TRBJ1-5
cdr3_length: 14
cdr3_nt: TGTGCCAGTAGTATGTGGGCTAGCAATCAGCCCCAGCATTTT
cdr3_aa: CASSMWASNQPQHF

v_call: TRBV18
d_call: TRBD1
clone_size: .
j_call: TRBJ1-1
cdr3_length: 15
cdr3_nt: TGTGCCAGCTCACAGAGACAGGGGGTGAACACTGAAGCTTTCTTT
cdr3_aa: CASSQRQGVNTEAFF

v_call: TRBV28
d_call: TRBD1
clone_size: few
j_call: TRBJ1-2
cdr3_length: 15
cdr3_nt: TGTGCCAGCGGCCCTTGGACAGGGGCTAACTATGGCTACACCTTC
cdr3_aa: CASGPWTGANYGYTF

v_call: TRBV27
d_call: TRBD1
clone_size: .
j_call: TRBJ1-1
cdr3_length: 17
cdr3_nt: TGTGCCAGCAGAATTGGGACAGGGACCCTAATGAACACTGAAGCTTTCTTT
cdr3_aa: CASRIGTGTLMNTEAFF

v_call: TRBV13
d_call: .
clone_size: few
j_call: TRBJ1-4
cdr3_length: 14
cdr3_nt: TGTGCCAGCAGCTTACGCCGAGGAAAGGAAAAACTGTTTTTT
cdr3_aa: CASSLRRGKEKLFF

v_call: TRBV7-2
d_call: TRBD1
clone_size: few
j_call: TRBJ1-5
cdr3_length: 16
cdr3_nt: TGTGCCAGCAGCCCTGCAACAGGGGGCGCCGGTCAGCCCCAGCATTTT
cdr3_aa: CASSPATGGAGQPQHF

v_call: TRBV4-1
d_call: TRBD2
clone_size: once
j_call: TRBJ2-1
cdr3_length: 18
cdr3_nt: TGCGCCAGCAGCCAAGCCCAGACTAGCGGGAGGGCCTGGAATGAGCAGTTCTTC
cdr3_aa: CASSQAQTSGRAWNEQFF

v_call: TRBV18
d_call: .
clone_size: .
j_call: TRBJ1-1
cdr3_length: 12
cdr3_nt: TGTGCCAGCTCAACGACAGGCACTGAAGCTTTCTTT
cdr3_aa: CASSTTGTEAFF

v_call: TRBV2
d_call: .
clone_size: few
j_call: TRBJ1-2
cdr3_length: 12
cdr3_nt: TGTGCCAGCACGCGGGGGAACTATGGCTACACCTTC
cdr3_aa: CASTRGNYGYTF

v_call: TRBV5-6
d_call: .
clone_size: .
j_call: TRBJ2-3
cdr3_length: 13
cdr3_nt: TGTGCCAGCAGCTTGGGGCGGGCAGATACGCAGTATTTT
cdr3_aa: CASSLGRADTQYF

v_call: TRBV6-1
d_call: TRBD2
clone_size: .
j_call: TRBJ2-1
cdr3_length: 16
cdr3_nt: TGTGCCAGCAGTGACCGCGGGAGGGCATCAGGCAATGAGCAGTTCTTC
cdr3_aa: CASSDRGRASGNEQFF

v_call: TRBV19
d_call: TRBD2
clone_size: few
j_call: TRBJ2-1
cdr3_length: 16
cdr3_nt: TGTGCCAGTTCTCTAGCGGCACATTCCCCTTACAATGAGCAGTTCTTC
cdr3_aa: CASSLAAHSPYNEQFF

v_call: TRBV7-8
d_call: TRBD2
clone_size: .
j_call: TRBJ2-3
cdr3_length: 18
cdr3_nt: TGTGCCAGCAGCTCTGGACTAGCGGGAGGCCCTAGCACAGATACGCAGTATTTT
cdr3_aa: CASSSGLAGGPSTDTQYF

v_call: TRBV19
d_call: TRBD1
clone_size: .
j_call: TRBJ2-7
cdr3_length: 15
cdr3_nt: TGTGCCAGTAGCCCAGACAGGGTGGGTTCCAACGAGCAGTACTTC
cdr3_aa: CASSPDRVGSNEQYF

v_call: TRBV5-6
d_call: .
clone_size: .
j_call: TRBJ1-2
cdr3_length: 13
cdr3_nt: TGTGCCAGCAGCTGGGTTGGGGGCCCCGGCTACACCTTC
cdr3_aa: CASSWVGGPGYTF

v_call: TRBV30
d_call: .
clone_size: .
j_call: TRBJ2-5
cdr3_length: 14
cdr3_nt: TGTGCCTGGAGTGTTATAGGGGCAGGGGAGACCCAGTACTTC
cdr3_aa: CAWSVIGAGETQYF

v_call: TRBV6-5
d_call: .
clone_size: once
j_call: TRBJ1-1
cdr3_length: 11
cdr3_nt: TGTGGCTCACAGGGCCCCACTGAAGCTTTCTTT
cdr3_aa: CGSQGPTEAFF

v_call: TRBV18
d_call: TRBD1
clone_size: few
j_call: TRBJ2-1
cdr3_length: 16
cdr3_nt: TGTGCCAGCTCACCATTAGGGGGCTCGGACTACAATGAGCAGTTCTTC
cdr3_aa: CASSPLGGSDYNEQFF

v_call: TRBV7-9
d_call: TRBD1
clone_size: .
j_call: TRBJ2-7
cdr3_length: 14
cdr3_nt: TGTGCCAGCAGCTCCGGGACAGGGAGGTACGAGCAGTACTTC
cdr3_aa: CASSSGTGRYEQYF

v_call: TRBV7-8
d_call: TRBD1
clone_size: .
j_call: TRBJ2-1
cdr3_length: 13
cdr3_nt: TGTGCCAGCAGCCCCGGGACAGTCAATGAGCAGTTCTTC
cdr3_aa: CASSPGTVNEQFF

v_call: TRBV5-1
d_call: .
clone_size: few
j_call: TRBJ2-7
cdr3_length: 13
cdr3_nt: TGCGCCAGCAGCTTGGACAGGGCCTACGAGCAGTACTTC
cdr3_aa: CASSLDRAYEQYF

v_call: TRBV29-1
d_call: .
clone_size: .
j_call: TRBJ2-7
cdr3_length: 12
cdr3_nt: TGCAGCGTTGAAGTGGGGGGTTACGAGCAGTACTTC
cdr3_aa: CSVEVGGYEQYF

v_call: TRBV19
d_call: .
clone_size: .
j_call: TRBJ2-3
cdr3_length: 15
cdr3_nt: TGTGCCAGTAGACGGTACTCCGCTCGCACAGATACGCAGTATTTT
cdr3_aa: CASRRYSARTDTQYF

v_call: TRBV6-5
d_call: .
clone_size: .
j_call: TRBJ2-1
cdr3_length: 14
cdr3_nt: TGTGCCAGCAGTGAAAGGGGGGGCCTCTATGAGCAGTTCTTC
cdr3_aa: CASSERGGLYEQFF

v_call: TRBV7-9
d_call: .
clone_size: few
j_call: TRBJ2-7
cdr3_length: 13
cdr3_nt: TGTGCCAGCAGCCCCAAAGAGTCCTACGAGCAGTACTTC
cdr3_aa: CASSPKESYEQYF

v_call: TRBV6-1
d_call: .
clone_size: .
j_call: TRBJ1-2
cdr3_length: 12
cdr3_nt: TGTGCCAGCAGGACAGCTAACTATGGCTACACCTTC
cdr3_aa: CASRTANYGYTF

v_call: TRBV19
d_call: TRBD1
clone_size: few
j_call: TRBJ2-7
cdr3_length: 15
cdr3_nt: TGTGCCAGTAGCTCCGGGGACAGGACCGATTACGAGCAGTACTTC
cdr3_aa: CASSSGDRTDYEQYF

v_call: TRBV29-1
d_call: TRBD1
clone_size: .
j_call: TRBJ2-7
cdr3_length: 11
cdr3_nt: TGCAGCGTTCAGACAGGGAACGAGCAGTACTTC
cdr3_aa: CSVQTGNEQYF

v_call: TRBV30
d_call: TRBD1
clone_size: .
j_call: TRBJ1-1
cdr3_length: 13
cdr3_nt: TGTGCCTGGACGGGACAGGGGAACACTGAAGCTTTCTTT
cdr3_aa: CAWTGQGNTEAFF

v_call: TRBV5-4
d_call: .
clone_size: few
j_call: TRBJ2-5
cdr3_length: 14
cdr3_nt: TGTGCCAGCAGCTTGGACAGGGTCCAAGAGACCCAGTACTTC
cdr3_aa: CASSLDRVQETQYF

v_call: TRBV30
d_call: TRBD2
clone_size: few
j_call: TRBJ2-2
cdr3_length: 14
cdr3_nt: TGTGCCTGGAGGGGCGGGAGGAACACCGGGGAGCTGTTTTTT
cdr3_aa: CAWRGGRNTGELFF

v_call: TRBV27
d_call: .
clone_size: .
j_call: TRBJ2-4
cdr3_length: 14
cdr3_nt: TGTGCCAGCAGTTTACTAGCAGCCAAAAACATTCAGTACTTC
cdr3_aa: CASSLLAAKNIQYF

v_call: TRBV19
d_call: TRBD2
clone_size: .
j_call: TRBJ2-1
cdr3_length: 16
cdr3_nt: TGTGCCAGTAGTATCGGACTAGCGGAGTCCTACAATGAGCAGTTCTTC
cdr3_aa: CASSIGLAESYNEQFF

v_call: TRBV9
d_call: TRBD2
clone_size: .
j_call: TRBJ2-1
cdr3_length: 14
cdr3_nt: TGTGCCAGCAGCGTAGGTGGGACTAGGGGCCCGGGGTTCTTC
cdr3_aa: CASSVGGTRGPGFF

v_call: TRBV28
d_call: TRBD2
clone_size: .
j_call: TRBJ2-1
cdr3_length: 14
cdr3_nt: TGTGCCACCAAGCTAGCGGGAGTGTACAATGAGCAGTTCTTC
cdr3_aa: CATKLAGVYNEQFF

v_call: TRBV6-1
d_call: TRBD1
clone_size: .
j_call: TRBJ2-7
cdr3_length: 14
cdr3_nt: TGTGCCAGCAGTGAGGGACAGGGGTTATTCGAGCAGTACTTC
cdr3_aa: CASSEGQGLFEQYF

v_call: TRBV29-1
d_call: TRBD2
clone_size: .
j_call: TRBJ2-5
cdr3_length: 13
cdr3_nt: TGCAGCGTTGACAGCGGGAGAATGGAGACCCAGTACTTC
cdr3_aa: CSVDSGRMETQYF

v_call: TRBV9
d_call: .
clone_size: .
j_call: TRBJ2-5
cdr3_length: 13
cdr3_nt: TGTGCCAGCAGCGCTACCGGGATGGAGACCCAGTACTTC
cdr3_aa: CASSATGMETQYF